The rows below give T cell receptor beta chains drawn from one sample of a study of shared clonotypes between healthy human individuals. Assay: immunoSEQ multiplex PCR; the TCRdb copy retains only in-frame clones and omits some. The sample has 2,500,000 or so clones; around 92% are singletons. Material: naive CD4+ T cells from PBMCs. These receptors all come from a man aged 18 to 30 in good health. Some clones in this sample may be carry-over from other donors' samples. CDR3s include the opening cysteine and the closing phenylalanine or tryptophan. The D gene is left open where the match is weak. For some rows the clone size is stated as once, few or many, or as a class when expanded; others skip it.

>TRBD2|TRBV29-1|-|TRBJ2-1|16
TGCAGCGTTGAAGACCAGACTAGCGAGTCCTACAATGAGCAGTTCTTC
CSVEDQTSESYNEQFF
>-|TRBV7-9|few|TRBJ1-2|11
TGTGCCAGCAGAGGGGTTGATGGCTACACCTTC
CASRGVDGYTF
>TRBD1|TRBV5-1|-|TRBJ2-2|18
TGCGCCAGCAGGAAGCTTAGTCCCAGGGGGCAAGGCACCGGGGAGCTGTTTTTT
CASRKLSPRGQGTGELFF
>-|TRBV30|once|TRBJ1-1|12
TGTGCCTGGAGTATAGTAGGACAGAAAGCTTTCTTT
CAWSIVGQKAFF
>-|TRBV11-3|-|TRBJ1-1|13
TGTGCCAGCAGCCCCGAGACGAACACTGAAGCTTTCTTT
CASSPETNTEAFF
>TRBD1|TRBV19|-|TRBJ2-7|18
TGTGCCAGTAGTACAGATCAAACACCGGGACAGGCCTCCTACGAGCAGTACTTC
CASSTDQTPGQASYEQYF
>TRBD2|TRBV6-6|-|TRBJ2-1|16
TGTGCCAGCAGGGACCCTAGCGGGAGCTCCTACAATGAGCAGTTCTTC
CASRDPSGSSYNEQFF
>TRBD2|TRBV9|-|TRBJ2-2|16
TGTGCCAGCAGCGTAGGACTAGCGGGTTTCCAAAGGGAGCTGTTTTTT
CASSVGLAGFQRELFF
>-|TRBV11-2|-|TRBJ2-7|14
TGTGCCAGCAGCTTAAGTTTGGGGGATGCCGAGCAGTACTTC
CASSLSLGDAEQYF
>TRBD2|TRBV4-1|-|TRBJ2-1|17
TGCGCCAGCAGCCATAATAAGGCGGGAGGCGCTTCGTGTGAGCAGTTCTTC
CASSHNKAGGASCEQFF
>-|TRBV5-1|-|TRBJ2-2|15
TGCGCCAGCAGCTATGCGGGGGCGCGAACCGGGGAGCTGTTTTTT
CASSYAGARTGELFF
>-|TRBV6-5|-|TRBJ2-1|11
TGTGCCAGCAGCGTTTACAATGAGCAGTTCTTC
CASSVYNEQFF
>TRBD1|TRBV19|few|TRBJ1-1|16
TGTGCCAGTAGTACGACACAGGGGGGGTGGTACACTGAAGCTTTCTTT
CASSTTQGGWYTEAFF
>TRBD1|TRBV28|-|TRBJ1-4|16
TGTGCCAGCAGGCGCACCGAATGGACAGGGAGTGAAAAACTGTTTTTT
CASRRTEWTGSEKLFF
>-|TRBV28|-|TRBJ2-3|12
TGTGCCAGCAAGGACAGAACAGATACGCAGTATTTT
CASKDRTDTQYF
>-|TRBV6-5|once|TRBJ2-7|14
TGTGCCAGCAGTAACAGGGGAGGGAGCTACGAGCAGTACTTC
CASSNRGGSYEQYF
>-|TRBV7-2|-|TRBJ2-7|14
TGTGCCAGCAGCGTATACAGAGGGGGGCCGGCGGGGTACTTC
CASSVYRGGPAGYF
>TRBD2|TRBV6-6|-|TRBJ2-5|16
TGTGCCAGCAGCTCCGGGACTAGCGGTGCTCAAGAGACCCAGTACTTC
CASSSGTSGAQETQYF
>TRBD1|TRBV28|-|TRBJ1-5|17
TGTGCCAGCAGTTTTAGGCAGGGGGCGCGGGTTGGTCAGCCCCAGCATTTT
CASSFRQGARVGQPQHF
>-|TRBV28|-|TRBJ2-7|11
TGTGCCAGCAGTTACAGGGATAGTCCGTACTTC
CASSYRDSPYF
>-|TRBV7-2|-|TRBJ2-1|13
TGTGCCAGCAGCTGGATACAGGGCAATGAGCAGTTCTTC
CASSWIQGNEQFF
>-|TRBV9|-|TRBJ2-2|16
TGTGCCAGCAGCTTCCGTAGGGTGACGAACACCGGGGAGCTGTTTTTT
CASSFRRVTNTGELFF
>-|TRBV7-9|-|TRBJ2-3|12
TGTGCCAGCAGCTTCGGTACTGGTACGCAGTATTTT
CASSFGTGTQYF
>TRBD1|TRBV11-2|-|TRBJ2-1|16
TGTGCCAGCAGAGGTGACAGGGGGCAGGTCTACAATGAGCAGTTCTTC
CASRGDRGQVYNEQFF
>TRBD2|TRBV28|-|TRBJ2-7|16
TGTGCCAGCAGTCGCGGACTAGCGGGGGGGGCCTACGAGCAGTACTTC
CASSRGLAGGAYEQYF
>-|TRBV4-1|-|TRBJ2-5|15
TGCGCCAGCAGCCCCCCCACAGGGCGACAAGAGACCCAGTACTTC
CASSPPTGRQETQYF
>TRBD1|TRBV7-9|few|TRBJ1-5|16
TGTGCCAGCAGCTTAGGGACAGGACTATCGACTCAGCCCCAGCATTTT
CASSLGTGLSTQPQHF
>-|TRBV7-9|-|TRBJ2-1|13
TGTGCCAGCAGCTTAAGACTTCCCGGGGAGCAGTTCTTC
CASSLRLPGEQFF
>TRBD1|TRBV11-2|-|TRBJ1-1|17
TGTGCCAGCAGCTTAGGGTTTAGGGACAGGGGTCGAGTTGAAGCTTTCTTT
CASSLGFRDRGRVEAFF
>-|TRBV7-6|-|TRBJ2-5|15
TGTGCCAGCAGCTTAGGGGCAATCACCCAAGAGACCCAGTACTTC
CASSLGAITQETQYF
>-|TRBV18|-|TRBJ1-2|16
TGTGCCAGCTCACCGGGACGGGAGGGAGTTCGCTATGGCTACACCTTC
CASSPGREGVRYGYTF
>-|TRBV28|once|TRBJ1-2|15
TGTGCCAGCAGTGTTCCGGGAAAGCCTAACTATGGCTACACCTTC
CASSVPGKPNYGYTF
>-|TRBV28|-|TRBJ1-1|16
TGTGCCAGCAGTTTAATACTGGGTTCGGTGAACACTGAAGCTTTCTTT
CASSLILGSVNTEAFF
>-|TRBV2|-|TRBJ2-2|13
TGTGCCAGCACGACCTGGGGCACCGGGGAGCTGTTTTTT
CASTTWGTGELFF
>TRBD2|TRBV9|-|TRBJ2-1|16
TGTGCCAGCAGCCCGCGCCCGCGGGGAGCGGGAGGGCCCGAGTTCTTC
CASSPRPRGAGGPEFF
>TRBD1|TRBV5-1|-|TRBJ2-5|15
TGCGCCAGCAGCTCACTGACAGGGCCCCAAGAGACCCAGTACTTC
CASSSLTGPQETQYF
>TRBD1|TRBV7-9|-|TRBJ2-7|16
TGTGCCAGCAGCCCTATCCTTGGGACAGAACCCTACGAGCAGTACTTC
CASSPILGTEPYEQYF
>TRBD1|TRBV4-2|-|TRBJ1-1|14
TGTGCCAGCAGCCACGACAGGGGGGACACTGAAGCTTTCTTT
CASSHDRGDTEAFF
>-|TRBV19|-|TRBJ1-2|14
TGTGCCAGTAGGAACAATCAGGACAACTATGGCTACACCTTC
CASRNNQDNYGYTF
>-|TRBV7-2|-|TRBJ2-5|16
TGTGCCAGCAGCTTAAAACAGACCCCAACGGGAGAGACCCAGTACTTC
CASSLKQTPTGETQYF
>TRBD1|TRBV29-1|-|TRBJ2-1|15
TGCAGCGTTCCTCCCGGGACAGGGTCCTACAATGAGCAGTTCTTC
CSVPPGTGSYNEQFF
>-|TRBV19|once|TRBJ2-5|13
TGTGCCAGTAGCATAGGTTACCAAGAGACCCAGTACTTC
CASSIGYQETQYF
>-|TRBV6-4|once|TRBJ2-1|18
TGTGCCAGCAGTGACTACAGGGAGGACCCCTTGTTTCGGGATGAGCAGTTCTTC
CASSDYREDPLFRDEQFF
>TRBD1|TRBV7-2|-|TRBJ1-3|14
TGTGCCAGCAGCTTGGGACAGTCCTTAAACACCATATATTTT
CASSLGQSLNTIYF
>TRBD1|TRBV11-2|-|TRBJ2-7|16
TGTGCCAGCAGCTTAGTCAACGCAGGGGGCTCGGGCGAGCAGTACTTC
CASSLVNAGGSGEQYF
>TRBD1|TRBV7-8|-|TRBJ1-4|15
TGTGCCAGCAGCATAAGTCCCGGGACAGGGTCGGTACTGTTTTTT
CASSISPGTGSVLFF
>TRBD2|TRBV18|-|TRBJ2-3|17
TGTGCCAGCTCACCCCCCTCTAGGACTAGAGGTTTCGATACGCAGTATTTT
CASSPPSRTRGFDTQYF
>-|TRBV5-4|-|TRBJ2-1|16
TGTGCCAGCAGCTTGGTGGCGGGGGCTGGTAGCAATGAGCAGTTCTTC
CASSLVAGAGSNEQFF
>-|TRBV4-1|-|TRBJ1-5|16
TGCGCCAGCAGCCAAGCAGGGGATGGGGGCAATCAGCCCCAGCATTTT
CASSQAGDGGNQPQHF
>-|TRBV11-2|-|TRBJ2-5|13
TGTGCCAGCAGCTTAGACAACCAAGAGACCCAGTACTTC
CASSLDNQETQYF
>-|TRBV5-4|-|TRBJ2-1|14
TGTGCCAGCAGCTTGAAGATAGCGGACAATGAGCAGTTCTTC
CASSLKIADNEQFF
>TRBD2|TRBV27|-|TRBJ2-1|16
TGTGCCAGCAGTTTATCAACTAGCGGGAGGGGCGATGAGCAGTTCTTC
CASSLSTSGRGDEQFF
>-|TRBV14|-|TRBJ1-2|14
TGTGCCAGCAGCCAAGCAGGACCGAACTATGGCTACACCTTC
CASSQAGPNYGYTF
>-|TRBV2|-|TRBJ1-6|14
TGTGCCAGCAGGGCAGACGCAGATAATTCACCCCTCCACTTT
CASRADADNSPLHF
>TRBD2|TRBV19|-|TRBJ2-7|16
TGTGCCAGTAGTCTCCGACTAGCGGGAGCCGCCTACGAGCAGTACTTC
CASSLRLAGAAYEQYF
>-|TRBV21-1|-|TRBJ1-2|15
TGTGCCAGCAGCAAACGGGGGTCAGCTAACTATGGCTACACCTTC
CASSKRGSANYGYTF